The 26 T cell receptor beta chains in this list originate from one sample, sequenced in a study of T cells in women clearing cervical HPV infection. Clones were sequenced by immunoSEQ multiplex PCR, and TCRdb holds only the in-frame ones, with some missing. In total, the table holds 20,000 to 30,000 clones. The sample consisted of blood buffy coat. The source of these receptors is a woman aged 18 to 75 with a cervical HPV16 infection that either progressed to CIN3+ or cleared (not recorded which).

Note on this clone: Coverage ceases 3 residues before the CDR3 finishes, and the germline J gene fills in the end. This sequence joins TRBV5-5 and TRBJ1-2; no firm D call. With 1 base removed from V and 6 bases from J, the gap between germline ends came to 13 bases. Germline V gene lookup returns CDR1 SGHKS and CDR2 YYEKEE (reference sequence). This CDR3 spans 14 amino acids. The CDR3 loop reads CASSLIDTANGYTF. The sequenced CDR3 bases are TGTGCCAGCAGCTTGATAGACACCGCCAATGGC.

As for this clone: The DNA ends 3 residues before the CDR3 does, and the rest of the CDR3 is filled in from the germline J gene. The chain links TRBV10-3 to TRBJ1-1; 8 nucleotides match TRBD1. Germline loops: CDR1 ENHRY, CDR2 SYGVKD. Trimming took 0 bases from V and 0 from J; bases not matched to a gene: 6. This CDR3 is built from 17 residues. CDR3: CAISESRGREMNTEAFF. CDR3 DNA, as far as it was read: TGTGCCATCAGTGAGTCCAGGGGGCGAGAGATGAACACTGAA.

The CDR3 DNA, read in part, is TGTGCCAGCAGTCGCACGGGGGGGTCAGGAAACACC. Its protein is CASSRTGGSGNT. Given in full, the CDR3 is CASSRTGGSGNTIYF. V is TRBV2 and J is TRBJ1-3, with D possibly matching TRBD1 (5 bases). The read ends 3 residues shy of where the CDR3 ends; the end is completed using the germline J gene. Germline CDR1 is SNHLY and CDR2 is FYNNEI. The V gene lost 5 bases and the J gene lost 4 bases, with 15 bases spanning the gap. The CDR3 sequence is 15 residues long.

Notes on this clone: The read stops 3 residues short of the end of the CDR3; the missing end is completed from the germline J gene. V and J are TRBV7-6 and TRBJ2-3, with a possible D match to TRBD2 (6 bases). This CDR3 is 16 amino acids long. Trimming removed 3 bases at V and 0 bases at J, with 13 bases between. Per germline, CDR1 SGHVS and CDR2 FNYEAQ. CDR3 protein: CASSFEAGTSTDTQYF. The CDR3 DNA, read in part, is TGTGCCAGCAGCTTTGAGGCGGGGACTAGCACAGATACG.

In the case of this clone: The CDR3 end lies 3 residues beyond the end of the read and is filled in from the germline J gene. The J gene is TRBJ1-5, the V gene TRBV13; TRBD1 might be the D (5 bases). Germline V CDR1 and CDR2: PRHDT, FYEKMQ (reference sequence). The CDR3 loop spans 12 amino acids. Trimming shortened V by 5 bases and J by 6 bases, and 8 bases separated the two germline ends. The covered CDR3 bases are TGTGCCAGCAGCCAGGGTCTTCAGCCC. Translation gives CASSQGLQP. The full CDR3 protein reads CASSQGLQPQHF.

As for this clone: The DNA ends 3 residues before the CDR3 does, and the rest of the CDR3 is filled in from the germline J gene. This rearrangement joins TRBV18 to TRBJ1-2; D ambiguous. The CDR3 spans 17 residues. The germline V gene has CDR1 KGHSH and CDR2 LQKENI. The CDR3 DNA, read in part, is TGTGCCAGCTCACCAACGGAAAGGCCGCCTAGCACAGATACC. It encodes CASSPTERPPSTDT. The complete CDR3 sequence is CASSPTERPPSTDTYTF.

Note on this clone: The junction does not match germline at one end; this may be a read error. The read ends 3 residues before the CDR3 terminus; that terminus is restored from the germline J gene. The chain is built from TRBV7-6 and TRBJ2-3; 10 bases align to TRBD2. CDR1 is SGHVS and CDR2 is FNYEAQ in the germline V gene. The CDR3 has 14 residues. Incomplete CDR3 DNA: TGTGCCAGCAGCCCAGCGGGAGGGCCAGAGACG. Residues: CASSPAGGPET. From start to end, the CDR3 is CASSPAGGPETQYF. Full variable domain (remainder filled in from reference TRBV7-6 and TRBJ2-3): GAGVSQSPRYKVTKRGQDVALRCDPISGHVSLYWYRQALGQGPEFLTYFNYEAQQDKSGLPNDRFSAERPEGSISTLTIQRTEQRDSAMYRCASSPAGGPETQYFGPGTRLTVL.

Regarding this clone: Coverage ceases 3 residues before the CDR3 finishes, and the germline J gene fills in the end. The chain joins TRBV6-2 or TRBV6-3 to TRBJ2-5; 7 bases are shared with TRBD1. J lost 3 bases, V lost 8 bases, and 3 bases had no gene match. The length of the CDR3 is 12 residues. Germline V gene data show CDR1 as MNHEY and CDR2 as SVGEGT. CDR3 DNA, as far as it was read: TGTGCCAGCGGACAGGTCGAAGAGACC. This sequence encodes CASGQVEET. The whole CDR3 sequence is CASGQVEETQYF.

Notes on this clone: The CDR3 end is not reached by the read, which stops 3 residues before it; the germline J gene fills it in. The chain joins TRBV5-1 to TRBJ1-2; 10 bases are shared with TRBD1. CDR1 and CDR2 from the germline V gene are SGHRS and YFSETQ. The CDR3 spans 14 residues. The CDR3 bases that were read are TGCGCCAGCAGCTTGCCGACAGGGGGCAAGGGC. Translating gives CASSLPTGGKG. The whole CDR3 is CASSLPTGGKGYTF.

About this clone itself: The missing CDR3 end, 3 residues past where the read stops, is filled in from the germline J gene. The chain uses TRBV18 and TRBJ2-5, with 8 bases matching TRBD2. The CDR3 runs to 16 residues. CDR1 is KGHSH and CDR2 is LQKENI in the germline V gene. The V and J ends lost 1 base and 2 bases, in that order; junction bases with no gene match: 6. This chain's CDR3 is CASSPRLAGFQETQYF. Incomplete CDR3 DNA: TGTGCCAGCTCACCACGCCTAGCGGGTTTTCAAGAGACC.

To note about this clone: The sequenced fragment ends 3 residues before the CDR3 boundary, so the rest is inferred from the germline J gene. The chain uses TRBV5-6 and TRBJ2-2, with 11 bases identical to TRBD1. The CDR3 consists of 13 residues. The germline gives CDR1 SGHDT, CDR2 YYEEEE. The CDR3 loop reads CASRTGGSEKLFF. The covered CDR3 bases are TGTGCCAGCCGGACAGGGGGCAGTGAAAAG.

Concerning this clone itself: The read ends 3 residues early relative to the CDR3; the germline J gene fills the gap. This chain links TRBV19 with TRBJ2-1; a possible D gene is TRBD1 (6 bases). The CDR3 contains 13 residues. Germline V lookup: CDR1 LNHDA, CDR2 SQIVND (reference sequence). Between the trimmed V and J ends, which lost 6 bases and 2 bases, there was a span of 8 bases. This CDR3 reads CASRTGPYNEQFF. CDR3 DNA, as far as it was read: TGTGCCAGTAGAACAGGGCCCTACAATGAG.

On this clone: The sequence runs out 3 residues before the end of the CDR3; the remainder is reconstructed from the germline J gene. The V call is TRBV20-1, the J call TRBJ2-3; 8 bases line up with TRBD2. With 4 bases clipped from V and 2 bases from J, the junction kept 8 bases outside the gene matches. There are 15 residues in the CDR3. Germline V gene lookup returns CDR1 DFQATT and CDR2 SNEGSKA (reference sequence). The sequenced CDR3 bases are TGCAGTGCTAAACACCAGACTAGCGACACAGATACG. Translated: CSAKHQTSDTDT. Given in full, the CDR3 is CSAKHQTSDTDTQYF.

Comment on this clone: The CDR3 end falls 3 residues outside the read, so it is completed with the germline J gene. J is TRBJ2-7 and V is TRBV11-3; 11 bases line up with TRBD1. The CDR3 length is 13 residues. V trimming: 6 bases; J trimming: 6 bases; junction bases outside the gene matches: 4. Germline CDR1 is SGHNT and CDR2 is YENEEA. CDR3 DNA, as far as it was read: TGTGCCAGCAGTACCGGGACAGGGGGCGAG. It specifies CASSTGTGGE. The CDR3, in full, reads CASSTGTGGEQYF.

As to this clone: The observed sequence ends 3 residues before the CDR3 terminus, with the missing tail filled in from the germline J gene. The V call is TRBV5-1, the J call TRBJ1-1; D not certain. V lost 6 bases and J 1 base, leaving 13 bases between the germline ends. The germline V gene has CDR1 SGHRS and CDR2 YFSETQ. The CDR3 covers 14 residues. CDR3: CASNLGSTNTEAFF. The sequenced part of the CDR3 DNA is TGCGCCAGCAATTTAGGGTCCACGAACACTGAA.

As concerns this clone: The read is 3 residues too short to cover the CDR3 end, so that end is filled in from the germline J gene. The V call is TRBV19, the J call TRBJ1-2; a possible D gene is TRBD1 (5 bases). The CDR3 is 13 residues long. From germline, CDR1 is LNHDA and CDR2 SQIVND (reference sequence). CDR3 in amino acids: CASSMSGGYDYTF. CDR3 DNA, as far as it was read: TGTGCCAGTAGTATGAGCGGGGGATACGAC.

Remarks on this clone: The read ends 3 residues before the CDR3 terminus; that terminus is restored from the germline J gene. This rearrangement joins TRBV2 to TRBJ1-1; 12 bases are shared with TRBD1. CDR1 is SNHLY, CDR2 FYNNEI, per germline. The CDR3 is 16 amino acids. Trimming took 5 bases from V and 0 from J; bases not matched to a gene: 4. The chain's CDR3 is CASSPGQGAVNTEAFF. The covered CDR3 bases are TGTGCCAGCAGTCCGGGACAGGGGGCTGTGAACACTGAA. Drawing the rest from reference TRBV2 and TRBJ1-1, the complete variable domain is EPEVTQTPSHQVTQMGQEVILRCVPISNHLYFYWYRQILGQKVEFLVSFYNNEISEKSEIFDDQFSVERPDGSNFTLKIRSTKLEDSAMYFCASSPGQGAVNTEAFFGQGTRLTVV.

The CDR3 DNA, read in part, is TGCGCCAGCGGCCGGGGGGTCTCCTACAATGAG. Translating it yields CASGRGVSYNE. The entire CDR3 protein reads CASGRGVSYNEQFF. The chain couples TRBV10-2 to TRBJ2-1; 7 bases are a match to TRBD2. The read ends 3 residues before the CDR3 terminus; that terminus is restored from the germline J gene. This CDR3 is 14 amino acids long. In germline, CDR1 is WSHSY, CDR2 SAAADI. The trim removed 8 bases at V and 0 bases at J, leaving 4 bases unmatched.

In the case of this clone: The read falls 3 residues short of the CDR3 end, and the missing part is taken from the germline J gene. V and J are TRBV6-2 or TRBV6-3 and TRBJ1-5; 7 bases line up with TRBD1. This CDR3 spans 15 amino acids. The junction had 4 bases not matched to a gene; V was cut back by 5 bases and J by 0 bases. Germline loops: CDR1 MNHEY, CDR2 SVGEGT. CDR3 DNA (partial): TGTGCCAGCAGTCCCGACAGGGATAGCAATCAGCCC. Its protein product is CASSPDRDSNQP. The whole CDR3 sequence reads CASSPDRDSNQPQHF.

Comment on this clone: The CDR3 goes on 3 residues after the read ends, and that part is filled in from the germline J gene. This chain joins TRBV4-1 and TRBJ2-3; TRBD2 agrees at 9 bases. CDR3 length equals 18 residues. J lost 0 bases, V lost 1 base, and 8 bases had no gene match. The germline gives CDR1 MGHRA, CDR2 YSYEKL. CDR3 amino acids: CASSQVLAGTASTDTQYF. The sequenced part of the CDR3 DNA is TGCGCCAGCAGCCAAGTTCTAGCGGGAACGGCTAGCACAGATACG.

Points on this clone: The read gets to within 3 residues of the CDR3 end, and the germline J gene fills in the rest. The sample carries other DNA sequences with the same CDR3. The V gene is TRBV7-9, the J gene TRBJ2-7; possible D gene TRBD1, 6 bases. V dropped 1 base and J dropped 2 bases, with 12 bases sitting between them. From germline, CDR1 is SEHNR and CDR2 FQNEAQ (reference sequence). The CDR3 contains 15 residues. The CDR3 DNA, read in part, is TGTGCCAGCAGCTTAGAGGACAGCGGAACCTACGAG. Protein product: CASSLEDSGTYE. The CDR3 in its entirety is CASSLEDSGTYEQYF.

Notes on this clone: The read ends 3 residues shy of where the CDR3 ends; the end is completed using the germline J gene. The V and J genes are TRBV20-1 and TRBJ2-3; 10 bases fit TRBD2. This CDR3 is built from 18 residues. In germline, CDR1 is DFQATT, CDR2 SNEGSKA (reference sequence). The CDR3 sequence: CSASAGVAGGVGQETQYF. The part of the CDR3 DNA that was read is TGCAGTGCTAGTGCCGGGGTAGCGGGAGGTGTTGGCCAAGAGACG.

Of note for this clone: The CDR3 end lies 3 residues beyond the end of the read and is filled in from the germline J gene. The genes are TRBV7-7 and TRBJ2-3; 8 bases align to TRBD2. V was pared by 2 bases and J by 1 base, with 2 bases of the junction left unmatched. The CDR3 is 15 amino acids. CDR1 is SSHAT and CDR2 is FNYEAQ in the germline V gene (reference sequence). The CDR3: CASSLLTSGTDTQYF. The covered CDR3 bases are TGTGCCAGCAGCTTATTGACTAGCGGCACAGATACG.

With regard to this clone: The sequenced fragment ends 3 residues before the CDR3 boundary, so the rest is inferred from the germline J gene. The chain couples TRBV20-1 to TRBJ2-1; 16 positions agree with TRBD2. The trim removed 6 bases at V and 8 bases at J, leaving 7 bases unmatched. CDR3 length: 15 residues. The germline gives CDR1 DFQATT, CDR2 SNEGSKA (reference sequence). CDR3 DNA, as far as it was read: TGCAGTGCGGACCTGGGACTAGCGGGAGGGCATGAG. Translation gives CSADLGLAGGHE. The full CDR3 protein reads CSADLGLAGGHEQFF.

About this clone itself: Compared with germline, one end of the junction differs, possibly owing to a read error. The read is 3 residues too short to cover the CDR3 end, so that end is filled in from the germline J gene. The chain carries TRBV18 and TRBJ2-3, with 7 nucleotides matching TRBD1. The CDR3 extends over 15 amino acids. Germline V gives CDR1 KGHSH, CDR2 LQKENI. The CDR3 reads CASSPRQGVAETQYF. Partial CDR3 DNA: TGTGCCAGCTCACCACGTCAGGGGGTCGCAGAGACG.

Note on this clone: The CDR3 end lies 3 residues beyond the end of the read and is filled in from the germline J gene. The V and J genes are TRBV2 and TRBJ1-5, with 7 bases aligning to TRBD1. Per germline, CDR1 SNHLY and CDR2 FYNNEI. The CDR3 is 15 residues long. V gave up 6 bases and J gave up 0 bases; unmatched junction bases: 5. The CDR3 is CASRTGTSSNQPQHF. The part of the CDR3 DNA that was read is TGTGCCAGCAGGACAGGGACATCTAGCAATCAGCCC. Looking up the rest from reference TRBV2 and TRBJ1-5 gives the full variable domain: EPEVTQTPSHQVTQMGQEVILRCVPISNHLYFYWYRQILGQKVEFLVSFYNNEISEKSEIFDDQFSVERPDGSNFTLKIRSTKLEDSAMYFCASRTGTSSNQPQHFGDGTRLSIL.